This T cell receptor (beta chain) is drawn from a study of blood T cell repertoires in COVID-19. As for the study in general: PBMCs, B-cell-depleted T cells, or T cells were the source of the cDNA or gDNA that made up the material.

Participants had their cohort set by participant-reported clinical history. Measured with immunoSEQ multiplex PCR; TCRdb has only the in-frame clones, and not every one. The repertoire holds 150,000 to 200,000 clones, approximately 84% seen once, with around 7.5% in the top ten. CDR1 is LNHDA and CDR2 is SQIVND in the germline V gene (reference sequence). V lost 6 bases to trimming and J lost 0 bases, with 17 bases between them. This CDR3 has 17 residues. This sequence was found in a man aged 35 to 55 who had recovered from COVID-19. The chain combines TRBV19 with TRBJ2-2; perhaps TRBD1 as D (6 bases). Material: PBMCs or T cells enriched from blood (not recorded which). CDR3 loop: CASRDIRGHTNTGELFF. CDR3 in DNA: TGTGCCAGTAGGGATATAAGGGGACACACGAACACCGGGGAGCTGTTTTTT. Full variable domain (missing parts from reference TRBV19 and TRBJ2-2): DGGITQSPKYLFRKEGQNVTLSCEQNLNHDAMYWYRQDPGQGLRLIYYSQIVNDFQKGDIAEGYSVSREKKESFPLTVTSAQKNPTAFYLCASRDIRGHTNTGELFFGEGSRLTVL.